This note documents a single TCR beta chain sequence. V was clipped by 6 bases and J by 7 bases, with 9 bases between them. The CDR3 sequence is 11 residues long. CDR1 LNHDA and CDR2 SQIVND come from the germline V gene (reference sequence). These data belong to a study of technical replicates of blood from several donors. This table comes from immunoSEQ multiplex PCR, and its TCRdb copy is limited to in-frame clones, with some not included. Of some 89,000 clones in the sample, approximately 94% were seen once. The sequence was collected from a human donor in good health. What was sequenced was T cells isolated from PBMCs. The V gene is TRBV19, the J gene TRBJ1-1; no reliable D call. The CDR3 DNA reads as TGTGCCAGTAGAAAGAGGATTGAAGCTTTCTTT. It is translated as CASRKRIEAFF.